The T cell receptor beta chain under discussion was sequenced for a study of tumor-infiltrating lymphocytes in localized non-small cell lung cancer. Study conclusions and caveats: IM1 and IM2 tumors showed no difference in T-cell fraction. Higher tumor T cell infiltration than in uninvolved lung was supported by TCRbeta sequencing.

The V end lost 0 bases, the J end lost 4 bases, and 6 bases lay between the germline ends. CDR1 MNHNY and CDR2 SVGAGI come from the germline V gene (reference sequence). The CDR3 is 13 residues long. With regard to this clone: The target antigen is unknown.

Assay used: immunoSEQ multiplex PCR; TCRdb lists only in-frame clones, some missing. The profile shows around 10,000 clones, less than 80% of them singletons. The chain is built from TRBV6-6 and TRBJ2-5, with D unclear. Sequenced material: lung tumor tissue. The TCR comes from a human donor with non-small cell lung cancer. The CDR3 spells CASSYSQTETQYF. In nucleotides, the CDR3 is TGTGCCAGCAGTTACTCCCAGACAGAGACCCAGTACTTC.